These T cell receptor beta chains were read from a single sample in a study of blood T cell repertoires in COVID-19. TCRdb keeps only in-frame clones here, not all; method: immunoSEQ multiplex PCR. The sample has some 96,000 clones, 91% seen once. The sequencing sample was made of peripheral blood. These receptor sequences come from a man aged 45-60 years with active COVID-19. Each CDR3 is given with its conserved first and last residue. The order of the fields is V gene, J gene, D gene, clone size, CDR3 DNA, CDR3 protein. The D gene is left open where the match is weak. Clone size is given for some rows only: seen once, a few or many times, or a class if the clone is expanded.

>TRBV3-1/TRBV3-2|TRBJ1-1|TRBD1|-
TGTGCCAGCAGCCAAAACCTCGGACAGGGGGCGGGAGTGGGCACTGAAGCTTTCTTT
CASSQNLGQGAGVGTEAFF
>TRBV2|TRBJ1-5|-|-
TGTGCCAGCAGTGACAGGGGAGTCGGTCAGCCCCAGCATTTT
CASSDRGVGQPQHF
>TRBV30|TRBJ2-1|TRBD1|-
TGTGCCTGGAGTGGACAGGGGGCAAAACCCGAACGATACAATGAGCAGTTCTTC
CAWSGQGAKPERYNEQFF
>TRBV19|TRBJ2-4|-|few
TGTGCCAGTATCGGCGGGCACATTCAGTACTTC
CASIGGHIQYF
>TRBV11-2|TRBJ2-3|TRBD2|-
TGTGCCAGCAGCTCCCGACTAGCGGGGGCTCGGGGTACGCAGTATTTT
CASSSRLAGARGTQYF
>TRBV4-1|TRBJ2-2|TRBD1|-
TGCGCCAGCAGCCAACGACAGGGAGTGAACACCGGGGAGCTGTTTTTT
CASSQRQGVNTGELFF
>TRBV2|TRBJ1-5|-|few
TGTGCCAGCAGTGTCGGGGGGGTTGGCAATCAGCCCCAGCATTTT
CASSVGGVGNQPQHF
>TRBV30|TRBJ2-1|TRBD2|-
TGTGCCTGGAGGTCCGGGGGAGGGCCTATCAATGAGCAGTTCTTC
CAWRSGGGPINEQFF
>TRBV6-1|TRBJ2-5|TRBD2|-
TGTGCCAGCAGTGAAGGGCATCTAGCGGGGGGTTCTCAAGAGACCCAGTACTTC
CASSEGHLAGGSQETQYF
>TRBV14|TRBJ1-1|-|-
TGTGCCAGCAGTCCTGAGAAGGGGTTTATGAACACTGAAGCTTTCTTT
CASSPEKGFMNTEAFF
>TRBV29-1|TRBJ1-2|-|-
TGCAGCGCCGCGACAGGCAGTCGTTATGGCTACACCTTC
CSAATGSRYGYTF
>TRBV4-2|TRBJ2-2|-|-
TGTGCCAGCAGCCAAGATAGTGGAGGGGGCCGGGAGCTGTTTTTT
CASSQDSGGGRELFF
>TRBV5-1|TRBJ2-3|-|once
TGCGCCAGCAGCTTGCACCCGCGGGACAGAGACACAGATACGCAGTATTTT
CASSLHPRDRDTDTQYF
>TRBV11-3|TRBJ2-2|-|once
TGTGCCAGCAGCTTCGACTACCGGGGTACCGGGGAGCTGTTTTTT
CASSFDYRGTGELFF
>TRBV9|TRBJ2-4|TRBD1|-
TGTGCCAGCAGCTCTCGGACAGGGGAGGGCATTCAGTACTTC
CASSSRTGEGIQYF
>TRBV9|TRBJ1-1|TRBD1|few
TGTGCCAGCTCGGGACAGGGGTACAACACTGAAGCTTTCTTT
CASSGQGYNTEAFF
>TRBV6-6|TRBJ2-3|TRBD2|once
TGTGCCAGCAGGATAGCGGGAGGCACAGATACGCAGTATTTT
CASRIAGGTDTQYF
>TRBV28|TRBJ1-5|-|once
TGTGCCAGCAGACCAGGGTCTACGGGTCAGCCCCAGCATTTT
CASRPGSTGQPQHF
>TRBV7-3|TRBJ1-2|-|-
TGTGCCAGCAGCCTAGACAGTTCTAACTATGGCTACACCTTC
CASSLDSSNYGYTF
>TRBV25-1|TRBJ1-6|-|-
TGTGCCAGCAGTACTAATATTGGACAGCGGGGAAGTTCACCCCTCCACTTT
CASSTNIGQRGSSPLHF
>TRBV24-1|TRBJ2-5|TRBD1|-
TGTGCCACCAGTGATCCCTCGGGACAGTTCTTGAACTTC
CATSDPSGQFLNF
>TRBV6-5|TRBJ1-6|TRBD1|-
TGTGCCAGCAGGGCGACAGGGACGGATAATTCACCCCTCCACTTT
CASRATGTDNSPLHF
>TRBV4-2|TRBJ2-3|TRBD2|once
TGTGCCAGCAGCCAAGTGTCGAGCGGGGGGGCTAATACGCAGTATTTT
CASSQVSSGGANTQYF
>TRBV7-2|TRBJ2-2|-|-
TGTGCCAGCAGCGTGGAGGGCGGCAACCTCGGGGAGCTGTTTTTT
CASSVEGGNLGELFF
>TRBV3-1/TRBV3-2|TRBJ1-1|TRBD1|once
TGTGCCAGCAGCCTTAACAGGGGCGCTGAAGCTTTCTTT
CASSLNRGAEAFF
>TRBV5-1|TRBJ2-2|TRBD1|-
TGCGCCAGCAGCTACGGACAGGTTACCGGGGAGCTGTTTTTT
CASSYGQVTGELFF